Each of the 18 T cell receptor beta chains below was sequenced from the same sample in a study of blood T cell repertoires in COVID-19. The data were produced by immunoSEQ multiplex PCR, yet TCRdb's version contains in-frame clones alone and is incomplete. The sample contains tens of thousands of clones, about nine tenths of which appear only once. Sequencing was performed on peripheral blood. The receptors come from a woman between 35 and 50 years old with active COVID-19.

The chain joins TRBV7-9 to TRBJ1-1; TRBD1 aligns across 7 bases. CDR1 and CDR2 (germline): SEHNR, FQNEAQ (reference sequence). The CDR3 is 14 residues long. Trimming cost V 3 bases and J 4 bases; bases outside gene matches: 5. CDR3 residues: CASSLSGGLTEAFF. CDR3 nucleotide sequence: TGTGCCAGCAGCTTGTCAGGGGGACTCACTGAAGCTTTCTTT.

V and J are TRBV19 and TRBJ2-6, with 8 nucleotides matching TRBD2. The germline V gene encodes CDR1 LNHDA and CDR2 SQIVND (reference sequence). With 7 bases clipped from V and 1 base from J, the junction kept 9 bases outside the gene matches. This CDR3 comprises 17 residues. The CDR3 nucleotides are TGTGCCAGTAATGCGGGGGGCGGGTTATCTGGGGCCAACGTCCTGACTTTC. Its translation: CASNAGGGLSGANVLTF.

The chain is built from TRBV2 and TRBJ2-6, with a weak D call TRBD1 (6 bases). V was clipped by 6 bases and J by 2 bases, with 11 bases between them. Looked up from germline, CDR1 is SNHLY and CDR2 is FYNNEI. This CDR3 spans 15 amino acids. The CDR3 nucleotides are TGTGCCAGCAGCGCAGGGGCGACTGGGGCCAACGTCCTGACTTTC. Amino acids: CASSAGATGANVLTF.

The V gene is TRBV10-1, the J gene TRBJ2-2; D gene uncertain. The CDR3 covers 13 residues. Germline values: CDR1 WNHNN, CDR2 SYGVQD (reference sequence). The ends were cut back, 0 bases at V and 13 bases at J, with 12 bases in the middle. The CDR3 region has the DNA TGCGCCAGCAGTGAGTCGGGCGCCGTTGGGCTGTTTTTT. Translation gives CASSESGAVGLFF.

The V call is TRBV5-6, the J call TRBJ1-4, with 7 positions matching TRBD1. This CDR3 is built from 14 residues. Germline values: CDR1 SGHDT, CDR2 YYEEEE. V was pared by 4 bases and J by 8 bases, with 8 bases of the junction left unmatched. CDR3 protein: CASSTTGSGEKLFF. DNA of the CDR3: TGTGCCAGCAGCACGACAGGGTCGGGGGAAAAACTGTTTTTT.

The chain joins TRBV5-4 to TRBJ2-3; TRBD2 is a possible D gene (7 bases). The germline V gene encodes CDR1 SGHNT and CDR2 YYREEE (reference sequence). The germline V and J ends were trimmed by 4 bases and 1 base, with 16 bases remaining between them. This CDR3 region has 16 residues. The CDR3 region is CASSPDRGARTDTQYF. The CDR3 DNA sequence: TGTGCCAGCAGCCCGGACCGGGGGGCACGCACAGATACGCAGTATTTT.

This clone showed up just once. The chain links TRBV3-1 (or the pseudogene TRBV3-2) to TRBJ2-1; TRBD2 matches 11 bases. Germline values: CDR1 LGHDT, CDR2 YNNKEL (reference sequence). With 4 bases clipped from V and 4 bases from J, the junction kept 0 bases outside the gene matches. The CDR3 totals 14 residues. The CDR3 nucleotides read TGTGCCAGCAGCCTAGCGGGGGGGTACAATGAGCAGTTCTTC. The encoded protein is CASSLAGGYNEQFF.

The rearrangement links TRBV19 to TRBJ1-1, with D possibly matching TRBD1 (5 bases). V shed 7 bases and J shed 11 bases, with 26 bases lying between them. The CDR3 totals 15 residues. CDR1 is LNHDA and CDR2 is SQIVND in the germline V gene (reference sequence). This CDR3 is CASNEGGGSTTKAFF. The DNA for the CDR3 is TGTGCCAGTAATGAGGGTGGGGGGTCCACAACGAAGGCTTTCTTT.

The chain uses TRBV5-4 and TRBJ1-1; D not certain. The CDR3 runs to 13 residues. V was clipped by 0 bases and J by 3 bases, with 6 bases between them. Looked up from germline, CDR1 is SGHNT and CDR2 is YYREEE (reference sequence). CDR3 protein: CASSLAGDTEAFF. As DNA, the CDR3 is TGTGCCAGCAGCTTGGCGGGTGACACTGAAGCTTTCTTT.

This rearrangement joins TRBV7-9 to TRBJ1-1; TRBD1 matches at 7 bases. The CDR3 is made up of 15 amino acids. Germline-derived CDR1 and CDR2 are SEHNR and FQNEAQ (reference sequence). V dropped 5 bases and J dropped 1; count of bases not matched to a gene: 7. DNA of the CDR3: TGTGCCAGCAGCCGGCGGACAGGTTGGAACACTGAAGCTTTCTTT. It codes for CASSRRTGWNTEAFF.

The gene calls are TRBV6-1 and TRBJ2-5, with D possibly TRBD1 on 6 matching bases. Germline V CDR1 and CDR2: MNHNS, SASEGT. The CDR3 is 15 amino acids. With 2 bases removed from V and 1 base from J, the gap between germline ends came to 11 bases. The CDR3 nucleotides read TGTGCCAGCAGTGAAACAGGGTTCTCCCAAGAGACCCAGTACTTC. Residues: CASSETGFSQETQYF.

The V call is TRBV24-1, the J call TRBJ2-1; D unclear. Germline V lookup: CDR1 KGHDR, CDR2 SFDVKD. The CDR3 consists of 12 residues. V gave up 1 base and J gave up 9 bases, with 6 bases separating them. CDR3 region: CATSDFRGEQFF. CDR3 sequence (DNA): TGTGCCACCAGTGATTTCCGAGGTGAGCAGTTCTTC.

The chain carries TRBV5-8 and TRBJ1-5; a possible D gene is TRBD1 (6 bases). Germline CDR1 is SGHTS and CDR2 is YDEGEE. Trimming cost V 4 bases and J 0 bases, with 11 bases left between them. The CDR3 has 15 residues. The CDR3 reads CASSHRAPSNQPQHF. The CDR3 nucleotides are TGTGCCAGCAGCCACAGGGCTCCTAGCAATCAGCCCCAGCATTTT.

V and J are TRBV18 and TRBJ2-7; D gene uncertain. The CDR3 length is 15 residues. Germline V gene lookup returns CDR1 KGHSH and CDR2 LQKENI. The V end was cut by 2 bases, the J end by 0 bases, with 11 bases between. Here the CDR3 reads CASSPVPRSSYEQYF. The CDR3 region has the DNA TGTGCCAGCTCACCAGTGCCTAGAAGCTCCTACGAGCAGTACTTC.

The V and J genes are TRBV27 and TRBJ2-3; 14 bases map to TRBD2. The CDR3 consists of 16 residues. CDR1 and CDR2 (germline): MNHEY, SMNVEV (reference sequence). V was pared by 5 bases and J by 3 bases, with 4 bases of the junction left unmatched. CDR3 DNA sequence: TGTGCCAGCAGTCTAAGGACTAGCGGGGGGACAGATACGCAGTATTTT. Translated, it gives CASSLRTSGGTDTQYF.

This rearrangement joins TRBV7-2 to TRBJ1-5, with 7 bases fitting TRBD1. The trim removed 3 bases at V and 4 bases at J, leaving 6 bases unmatched. The germline CDR1 and CDR2 sequences are SGHTA and FQGNSA. The CDR3 contains 15 residues. The CDR3, as DNA: TGTGCCAGCAGCTTGAGGGGACAGATTAATCAGCCCCAGCATTTT. Amino acid sequence: CASSLRGQINQPQHF.

CDR3 amino acids: CASSESRGSYEQYF. The CDR3 DNA follows: TGTGCCAGCAGTGAATCCCGGGGCTCCTACGAGCAGTACTTC. The J gene is TRBJ2-7, the V gene TRBV2, with D perhaps TRBD2 (5 bases). The CDR3 loop spans 14 amino acids. Trimming left V 2 bases short and J 0 bases short, with 8 bases between. CDR1 and CDR2 from the germline V gene are SNHLY and FYNNEI.

The CDR3 bases are TGTGCCAGCAGCCAAGATCCACCCTATAGGACAGAAGCTTTCTTT. Encoded protein: CASSQDPPYRTEAFF. The rearrangement joins TRBV3-1 (or the pseudogene TRBV3-2) to TRBJ1-1, with D possibly TRBD1 on 5 matching bases. V lost 0 bases, J lost 8 bases, and 16 bases lay in between. The CDR3 runs to 15 residues. Germline CDR1 and CDR2: LGHDT and YNNKEL (reference sequence).